Shown below are 2 T cell receptor beta chains from a single sample sequenced in a study of shared clonotypes between healthy human individuals. Clones were sequenced by immunoSEQ multiplex PCR, and TCRdb holds only the in-frame ones, with some missing. The sample has a few million clones, more than 80% seen once. Sequencing was performed on naive CD4+ T cells sorted from blood. Subset described: CD45RA+ positively selected. The receptors were sampled from a man younger than 35 in good health.

The V call is TRBV7-2, the J call TRBJ1-2, with 8 bases lining up with TRBD1. This CDR3 spans 14 amino acids. CDR1 and CDR2 (germline): SGHTA, FQGNSA. Trimming removed 4 bases from V and 4 bases from J; junction bases left unmatched: 5. As DNA, the CDR3 is TGTGCCAGCAGCTCGACAGGGGCTACCTATGGCTACACCTTC. This translates into CASSSTGATYGYTF.

This clone was counted a few times. This chain connects TRBV25-1 to TRBJ1-2; D gene unclear. The CDR3 has 13 amino acids. Trimming took 6 bases from V and 2 from J, leaving 10 bases between them. Germline V gene data show CDR1 as MGHDK and CDR2 as SYGVNS. CDR3 DNA sequence: TGTGCCAGCAGCCTCTGGCAGAACTATGGCTACACCTTC. Translated: CASSLWQNYGYTF.